The clone carrying this T cell receptor (beta chain) was detected only a few times. These data come from a study of blood T cell repertoires in COVID-19. Here immunoSEQ multiplex PCR was the method, and the copy in TCRdb shows in-frame clones only, minus some. The table has 60,000 to 75,000 clones, 70% to 80% seen once; the top ten hold 50%. This CDR3 spans 17 amino acids. In germline, CDR1 is SGHDT, CDR2 YYEEEE. V was pared by 0 bases and J by 5 bases, with 13 bases of the junction left unmatched. The clonotype was recovered from a woman of 80 years or more with acute or convalescent COVID-19. Sequencing used peripheral blood. The chain uses TRBV5-6 and TRBJ2-5; 7 bases fit TRBD2. In nucleotides, the CDR3 is TGTGCCAGCAGCTTGGTGTCGGGAGGCTCCCGTCGGGAGACCCAGTACTTC. Its translation: CASSLVSGGSRRETQYF.